Below, 23 T cell receptor beta chains from the same sample are listed, as sequenced in a study of blood T cell repertoires in COVID-19. The data were produced by immunoSEQ multiplex PCR, yet TCRdb's version contains in-frame clones alone and is incomplete. The sample lists 65,000 or so clones; around 90% were seen once. Sequencing was performed on peripheral blood. These receptors were collected from a human donor with acute or convalescent COVID-19. The donor label of this sample is uncertain.

DNA for the CDR3: TGCGCCAGCAGTCCGGCCCCTGAGACTCCTCTCAATGAGCAGTTCTTC. It yields the protein CASSPAPETPLNEQFF. The chain employs TRBV5-1 and TRBJ2-1, with unresolved D. The V end lost 5 bases, the J end lost 6 bases, and 21 bases lay between the germline ends. Germline V gene sequence: CDR1 SGHRS, CDR2 YFSETQ. The CDR3 length is 16 residues.

This chain joins TRBV19 and TRBJ2-7, with TRBD2 as a possible D gene (6 bases). The V and J ends lost 6 bases and 5 bases respectively, with 17 bases between them. The germline V gene encodes CDR1 LNHDA and CDR2 SQIVND (reference sequence). This CDR3 comprises 14 residues. CDR3 region: CASRPGSARDEQYF. The CDR3 DNA reads as TGTGCCAGTAGGCCCGGGAGTGCTCGGGACGAGCAGTACTTC.

The rearrangement joins TRBV7-9 to TRBJ2-7; 8 nucleotides agree with TRBD2. The V gene end was trimmed by 7 bases and the J gene end by 1 base; junction bases not matched to a gene: 6. The CDR3 consists of 14 residues. The germline V gene encodes CDR1 SEHNR and CDR2 FQNEAQ (reference sequence). CDR3 DNA sequence: TGTGCCAGCAAGCTGGCGGGAGGTTCCTACGAGCAGTACTTC. Its translation: CASKLAGGSYEQYF.

This chain uses TRBV6-1 with TRBJ1-2; D may be TRBD1 (6 bases). The CDR3 sequence is 15 residues long. Germline V gene lookup returns CDR1 MNHNS and CDR2 SASEGT. V lost 1 base and J lost 8, with 17 bases in between. This chain's CDR3 is CASSEVVGAQDGYTF. In DNA form, the CDR3 reads TGTGCCAGCAGTGAAGTTGTGGGGGCGCAGGACGGCTACACCTTC.

The chain recombines TRBV7-2 with TRBJ2-5, with D unclear. The germline gives CDR1 SGHTA, CDR2 FQGNSA. The CDR3 loop spans 13 amino acids. Trimming stripped 0 bases from V and 6 bases from J, with 8 bases between. The DNA of the CDR3 is TGTGCCAGCAGCTTAGCGGGCCAGAAGACCCAGTACTTC. This encodes CASSLAGQKTQYF.

The chain combines TRBV4-1 with TRBJ2-7, with 8 bases identical to TRBD2. This CDR3 spans 16 amino acids. Germline CDR1 MGHRA, CDR2 YSYEKL. V shed 4 bases and J 3 bases; nucleotides not matched to a gene: 11. The CDR3 reads CASSRGGQVVYYEQYV. For the CDR3, the DNA is TGCGCCAGCAGCCGCGGGGGGCAGGTGGTTTACTACGAGCAGTACGTC.

The rearrangement uses TRBV7-9 and TRBJ1-1, with D possibly TRBD1 on 6 matching bases. The CDR3 runs to 16 residues. Trimming stripped 5 bases from V and 10 bases from J, with 26 bases between. The germline gives CDR1 SEHNR, CDR2 FQNEAQ (reference sequence). CDR3 loop: CASSQTPGRGGGGAFF. The CDR3 coding sequence is TGTGCCAGCAGCCAGACACCGGGCCGGGGGGGCGGCGGAGCTTTCTTT. Full variable domain (remainder filled in from reference TRBV7-9 and TRBJ1-1): DTGVSQNPRHKITKRGQNVTFRCDPISEHNRLYWYRQTLGQGPEFLTYFQNEAQLEKSRLLSDRFSAERPKGSFSTLEIQRTEQGDSAMYLCASSQTPGRGGGGAFFGQGTRLTVV.

The rearrangement links TRBV24-1 to TRBJ2-3; the D is unclear. The V and J ends lost 4 bases and 2 bases respectively, with 15 bases between them. The CDR3 sequence is 16 residues long. The germline CDR1 and CDR2 sequences are KGHDR and SFDVKD. CDR3 nucleotides: TGTGCCACCAGTGACCCTTTGTGGAGATCCACAGATACGCAGTATTTT. Translating it yields CATSDPLWRSTDTQYF.

The chain uses TRBV30 and TRBJ2-2, with a weak D call TRBD2 (6 bases). The germline CDR1 and CDR2 sequences are GTSNPN and SVGIG (reference sequence). The CDR3 spans 14 residues. Between the trimmed V and J ends, which lost 0 bases and 7 bases, there was a span of 12 bases. Here the CDR3 reads CAWSVLAGHGELFF. CDR3 nucleotides: TGTGCCTGGAGTGTACTAGCTGGACACGGGGAGCTGTTTTTT.

V gene TRBV10-1 combines with J gene TRBJ1-4, with 8 bases that match TRBD1. The CDR3 spans 14 residues. With 3 bases clipped from V and 8 bases from J, the junction kept 5 bases outside the gene matches. Germline values: CDR1 WNHNN, CDR2 SYGVQD (reference sequence). CDR3 loop: CASSDQGAREKLFF. CDR3 coding DNA: TGCGCCAGCAGTGACCAGGGGGCGCGAGAAAAACTGTTTTTT.

This chain joins TRBV18 and TRBJ2-3, with TRBD2 matching 8 bases. The trim removed 6 bases at V and 4 bases at J, leaving 9 bases unmatched. This CDR3 contains 15 residues. Germline lookup yields CDR1 KGHSH and CDR2 LQKENI. Here the CDR3 reads CASSGSSGKADTQYF. The CDR3 DNA is TGTGCCAGCTCGGGAAGTAGCGGGAAGGCAGATACGCAGTATTTT.

The V and J genes are TRBV10-3 and TRBJ2-5; D perhaps matches TRBD2 (6 bases). Germline CDR1 is ENHRY and CDR2 is SYGVKD. Trimming stripped 6 bases from V and 5 bases from J, with 13 bases between. CDR3 length: 13 amino acids. This CDR3 is CAIRAEGSETQYF. The CDR3 bases are TGTGCCATCAGGGCGGAGGGCAGTGAGACCCAGTACTTC.

The chain has TRBV20-1 and TRBJ1-2; D is possibly TRBD1 (5 bases). In germline, CDR1 is DFQATT, CDR2 SNEGSKA (reference sequence). V shed 3 bases and J shed 3 bases, with 17 bases lying between them. CDR3 size: 15 residues. The CDR3 is CSASESRVFDYGYTF. DNA of the CDR3: TGCAGTGCTAGTGAATCCAGGGTCTTTGACTATGGCTACACCTTC.

CDR3: CASSYPRGMGKTQYF. The CDR3 DNA reads TGTGCCAGCAGCTACCCCAGGGGCATGGGAAAGACCCAGTACTTC. V gene TRBV7-2 combines with J gene TRBJ2-5; tentatively, D is TRBD1 (6 bases). This CDR3 spans 15 amino acids. Per germline, CDR1 SGHTA and CDR2 FQGNSA. V was cut by 4 bases and J by 6 bases, with 18 bases left in between. The variable domain in full, completed from reference TRBV7-2 and TRBJ2-5, reads GAGVSQSPSNKVTEKGKDVELRCDPISGHTALYWYRQSLGQGLEFLIYFQGNSAPDKSGLPSDRFSAERTGGSVSTLTIQRTQQEDSAVYLCASSYPRGMGKTQYFGPGTRLLVL.

The chain uses TRBV9 and TRBJ1-1; D might be TRBD1 (6 bases). CDR3 length: 14 amino acids. The V and J ends lost 3 bases and 4 bases respectively, with 13 bases between them. The germline V gene has CDR1 SGDLS and CDR2 YYNGEE. The CDR3 spells CASSADSHFTEAFF. In DNA form, the CDR3 reads TGTGCCAGCAGCGCGGACAGTCATTTCACTGAAGCTTTCTTT.

This chain links TRBV19 with TRBJ1-5; D ambiguous. CDR3 length: 14 amino acids. Germline CDR1 and CDR2: LNHDA and SQIVND (reference sequence). The V and J ends lost 5 bases and 7 bases respectively, with 15 bases between them. CDR3 DNA: TGTGCCAGTAGTCCGGTATCATCAAAACAGCCCCAGCATTTT. Translating gives CASSPVSSKQPQHF.

J is TRBJ1-5 and V is TRBV7-9, with D possibly being TRBD1 (5 bases). CDR3 length: 13 amino acids. V dropped 5 bases and J dropped 2 bases, with 7 bases sitting between them. Germline assignment: CDR1 SEHNR and CDR2 FQNEAQ (reference sequence). CDR3 sequence reads: CASSPQGNQPQHF. The CDR3, as DNA: TGTGCCAGCAGCCCACAGGGCAATCAGCCCCAGCATTTT.

The chain has TRBV7-8 and TRBJ2-5; 9 nucleotides align to TRBD2. This CDR3 has 16 residues. CDR1 SGHVS and CDR2 FQNEAQ come from the germline V gene. The V segment lost 1 base and the J segment 2 bases; nucleotides outside the gene matches: 5. This CDR3 is CASSLVAGGPQETQYF. The CDR3 nucleotides read TGTGCCAGCAGCTTAGTGGCGGGAGGGCCTCAAGAGACCCAGTACTTC. Variable domain in full (rest from reference TRBV7-8 and TRBJ2-5): GAGVSQSPRYKVAKRGQDVALRCDPISGHVSLFWYQQALGQGPEFLTYFQNEAQLDKSGLPSDRFFAERPEGSVSTLKIQRTQQEDSAVYLCASSLVAGGPQETQYFGPGTRLLVL.

The V gene is TRBV2, the J gene TRBJ2-7; no clear D. CDR1 SNHLY and CDR2 FYNNEI come from the germline V gene. V was shortened by 2 bases and J by 4 bases, with 6 bases between the two germline ends. The CDR3 is 12 amino acids. The chain's CDR3 is CASSERLYEQYF. CDR3 coding DNA: TGTGCCAGCAGTGAACGGTTATACGAGCAGTACTTC.

The chain carries TRBV5-4 and TRBJ1-2; 7 bases map to TRBD1. The CDR3 is made up of 14 amino acids. Germline values: CDR1 SGHNT, CDR2 YYREEE (reference sequence). J gave up 8 bases and V 3 bases, and 10 bases lay outside the gene matches. DNA for the CDR3: TGTGCCAGCAGCTCACAGGGGATATTGTGGGGCTACACCTTC. Protein sequence: CASSSQGILWGYTF.

The table lists this clone with a count of one. The chain combines TRBV2 with TRBJ2-6; 8 bases map to TRBD1. This CDR3 has 18 residues. CDR1 is SNHLY, CDR2 FYNNEI, per germline. The ends lost 3 bases at V and 3 bases at J; junction bases unmatched: 10. CDR3 coding DNA: TGTGCCAGCAGTGATCCCCGCAGGGGGCGAGGTGGGGCCAACGTCCTGACTTTC. Protein product: CASSDPRRGRGGANVLTF.

V gene TRBV10-2 combines with J gene TRBJ1-6, with D perhaps matching TRBD1 (5 bases). The germline V gene has CDR1 WSHSY and CDR2 SAAADI. V gave up 3 bases and J gave up 10 bases, with 13 bases separating them. There are 14 residues in the CDR3. CDR3 in amino acids: CASSELGGESPLHF. In DNA, the CDR3 is TGCGCCAGCAGTGAACTGGGGGGAGAATCACCCCTCCACTTT.

The table lists this clone with a count of one. The V call is TRBV9, the J call TRBJ2-2; 9 bases agree with TRBD1. In germline, CDR1 is SGDLS, CDR2 YYNGEE. The CDR3 is made up of 14 amino acids. V lost 4 bases and J lost 8; bases outside the gene matches: 6. Written as DNA, the CDR3 is TGTGCCAGCAGCATGACAGGGGGGAATGGGGAGCTGTTTTTT. It codes for CASSMTGGNGELFF.